One and the same sample provided the 22 T cell receptor beta chains below, sequenced in a study of T-cell reconstitution after alpha-beta-depleted transplantation in children. Unique molecular identifiers were incorporated into the prepared TCRbeta library. MiXCR, applied by TCRdb to the PCR reads, yields one record per CDR3 protein. The sample contains about 980,000 distinct CDR3 sequences, roughly 29% of which appear only once. The starting material was PBMCs, mostly from graft donor cells, obtained 360 days after TCRalphabeta/CD19-depleted stem cell transplant. Receptor source: a boy younger than two who had a stem cell transplant for SCID, so the T cells may come from the graft donor.

The rearrangement joins TRBV6-5 to TRBJ2-2; weak D call: TRBD2 (6 bases). Trimming cost V 2 bases and J 4 bases, with 11 bases left between them. From germline, CDR1 is MNHEY and CDR2 SVGAGI. The length of the CDR3 is 15 residues. The CDR3 DNA reads TGTGCCAGCAGTTACGGGGGGAGGTGCACCGGGGAGCTGTTTTTT. It is translated as CASSYGGRCTGELFF.

V gene TRBV20-1 combines with J gene TRBJ1-2; the D gene is possibly TRBD1 (5 bases). The CDR3 has 14 amino acids. From germline, CDR1 is DFQATT and CDR2 SNEGSKA (reference sequence). Trimming took 5 bases from V and 8 from J, leaving 21 bases between them. CDR3 coding DNA: TGCAGTGCTCCTACGGAAAGGGGCTGGAGCGGCTACACCTTC. It translates to CSAPTERGWSGYTF.

This clonotype was seen many times. This chain connects TRBV27 to TRBJ2-7, with D maybe TRBD1 (6 bases). The CDR3 contains 15 residues. The V end lost 5 bases, the J end lost 8 bases, and 22 bases lay between the germline ends. Germline lookup yields CDR1 MNHEY and CDR2 SMNVEV (reference sequence). CDR3 residues: CASSPTHQGLGKQYF. CDR3 nucleotide sequence: TGTGCCAGCAGTCCCACACATCAGGGGTTGGGGAAGCAGTACTTC.

This clonotype showed up just a few times. The chain links TRBV14 to TRBJ1-1; possible D gene TRBD1, 6 bases. Germline assignment: CDR1 SGHDN and CDR2 FVKESK. The V and J ends lost 4 bases and 0 bases respectively, with 21 bases between them. The CDR3 length is 18 residues. CDR3 loop: CASSPLTGANTLNTEAFF. The CDR3, as DNA: TGTGCCAGCAGCCCGTTGACGGGGGCAAACACATTGAACACTGAAGCTTTCTTT.

The CDR3 here is CASSPEGPWPQHF. The CDR3 nucleotides read TGTGCCAGCAGTCCAGAGGGCCCCTGGCCCCAGCATTTT. The V and J genes are TRBV12-3 or TRBV12-4 and TRBJ1-5; D call uncertain. V lost 5 bases and J 9 bases, leaving 14 bases between the germline ends. This CDR3 spans 13 amino acids.

Concerning this clonotype: At one end the junction does not follow the germline gene, possibly because of a read error. V is TRBV5-6 and J is TRBJ1-3; 8 nucleotides agree with TRBD1. Germline V CDR1 and CDR2: SGHDT, YYEEEE. The CDR3 runs 17 residues. CDR3 region: CASSSLTGGRVGNTINF. The DNA for the CDR3 is TGTGCCAGCAGCTCCCTTACAGGGGGACGGGTTGGAAACACCATAAATTTT.

This clonotype has only a few counts. The gene calls are TRBV4-2 and TRBJ2-7; D remains ambiguous. Germline CDR1 and CDR2: LGHNA and YNFKEQ. Trimming took off 3 bases at V and 2 bases at J, with 11 bases between the two ends. CDR3 size: 14 residues. CDR3 DNA: TGTGCCAGCAGCCACCACTGGAGAACCTACGAGCAGTACTTC. Amino acid sequence: CASSHHWRTYEQYF.

CDR3 protein: CASSQEGQKGLGTQYF. The CDR3 DNA sequence: TGCGCCAGCAGCCAAGAAGGACAGAAAGGTTTAGGGACCCAGTACTTC. The chain joins TRBV4-1 to TRBJ2-5, with D possibly TRBD1 on 6 matching bases. This CDR3 contains 16 residues. Trimming shortened V by 0 bases and J by 7 bases, and 18 bases separated the two germline ends. Germline V CDR1 and CDR2: MGHRA, YSYEKL.

This clonotype was picked up many times. The chain has TRBV9 and TRBJ2-1; D is ambiguous. The CDR3 totals 14 residues. The ends were cut back, 3 bases at V and 5 bases at J, with 12 bases in the middle. The germline V gene has CDR1 SGDLS and CDR2 YYNGEE. CDR3 nucleotides: TGTGCCAGCAGCGGGAGCTGGGCGGACAATGAGCAGTTCTTC. Amino acid sequence: CASSGSWADNEQFF.

The chain has TRBV5-4 and TRBJ2-7, with D perhaps matching TRBD2 (6 bases). V was shortened by 2 bases and J by 2 bases, with 17 bases between the two germline ends. CDR3 length: 16 residues. Germline V gene lookup returns CDR1 SGHNT and CDR2 YYREEE (reference sequence). This CDR3 reads CASSFIGGLGTYEQYF. DNA of the CDR3: TGTGCCAGCAGCTTTATCGGGGGACTGGGTACCTACGAGCAGTACTTC.

A few counts support this clonotype. This sequence joins TRBV20-1 and TRBJ2-1; 7 bases match TRBD2. J was trimmed by 14 bases and V by 5 bases; bases with no gene match: 15. Germline V CDR1 and CDR2: DFQATT, SNEGSKA (reference sequence). The CDR3 has 13 amino acids. Here the CDR3 DNA reads TGCAGTGCTCTCTTCGCGGGGACTATCGGGAAGTTCTTC. This encodes CSALFAGTIGKFF.

V usage is TRBV12-3 or TRBV12-4 and J usage is TRBJ2-7; D assignment may be TRBD1 or TRBD2 (5 bases each). The CDR3 is made up of 14 amino acids. V lost 4 bases and J lost 3, with 13 bases in between. The CDR3 loop reads CASSSWDGHYEQYF. As DNA, the CDR3 is TGTGCCAGCAGTTCTTGGGACGGGCACTACGAGCAGTACTTC.

CDR3 sequence reads: CASSLRGQGSYEQYF. DNA of the CDR3: TGTGCCAGCAGCTTGAGGGGACAGGGGTCATACGAGCAGTACTTC. The J gene is TRBJ2-7, the V gene TRBV9, with TRBD1 matching 10 bases. This CDR3 region has 15 residues. Germline lookup yields CDR1 SGDLS and CDR2 YYNGEE. V lost 4 bases and J lost 4; bases outside the gene matches: 8. The variable domain in full, with the rest retrieved from reference TRBV9 and TRBJ2-7, is DSGVTQTPKHLITATGQRVTLRCSPRSGDLSVYWYQQSLDQGLQFLIQYYNGEERAKGNILERFSAQQFPDLHSELNLSSLELGDSALYFCASSLRGQGSYEQYFGPGTRLTVT.

This clonotype has only a few counts. This rearrangement joins TRBV12-3 or TRBV12-4 to TRBJ2-3, with D perhaps TRBD2 (5 bases). This CDR3 is built from 15 residues. V was trimmed by 6 bases and J by 3 bases, leaving 16 bases between them. CDR3 bases: TGTGCCAGCAGCCTTTCGGGAACGCGTACAGATACGCAGTATTTT. Translating gives CASSLSGTRTDTQYF.

This clonotype appeared a few times. CDR3 bases: TGTGCCAGCAGCTTAGGCGTAGGCGGGGCAGATACGCAGTATTTT. As protein: CASSLGVGGADTQYF. This sequence joins TRBV7-3 and TRBJ2-3; possibly TRBD2 for D (6 bases). Germline CDR1 reads SGHTA; CDR2 reads FQGTGA. The CDR3 runs to 15 residues. V was pared by 2 bases and J by 4 bases, with 13 bases between.

V and J are TRBV7-2 and TRBJ2-3, with 10 nucleotides matching TRBD2. From germline, CDR1 is SGHTA and CDR2 FQGNSA. Losses at the gene ends were 4 bases for V and 1 base for J; bases not matched to a gene: 8. The CDR3 length is 17 residues. This chain's CDR3 is CASSSGLATPRTDTQYF. CDR3 bases: TGTGCCAGCAGCTCGGGACTAGCGACACCTCGCACAGATACGCAGTATTTT.

The rearrangement links TRBV5-8 to TRBJ2-5; D remains ambiguous. This CDR3 region has 15 residues. V lost 0 bases, J lost 7 bases, and 16 bases lay in between. Germline CDR1 reads SGHTS; CDR2 reads YDEGEE. DNA for the CDR3: TGTGCCAGCAGCTTGGTGGAACCTCCAAGAGGGACCCAGTACTTC. Translation: CASSLVEPPRGTQYF. The full variable domain, rest sourced from reference TRBV5-8 and TRBJ2-5, is EAGVTQSPTHLIKTRGQQATLRCSPISGHTSVYWYQQALGLGLQFLLWYDEGEERNRGNFPPRFSGRQFPNYSSELNVNALELEDSALYLCASSLVEPPRGTQYFGPGTRLLVL.

This rearrangement joins TRBV5-1 to TRBJ1-1, with TRBD1 as a possible D gene (5 bases). V was trimmed by 5 bases and J by 1 base, leaving 18 bases between them. Germline CDR1 SGHRS, CDR2 YFSETQ. The CDR3 spans 16 residues. CDR3 DNA sequence: TGCGCCAGCAGTTTTGGCGGGGCAACGGGGAACACTGAAGCTTTCTTT. Translation gives CASSFGGATGNTEAFF.

Only a few counts were recorded for this clonotype. The chain uses TRBV6-5 and TRBJ2-6, with 8 bases fitting TRBD1. Germline CDR1 MNHEY, CDR2 SVGAGI. The CDR3 loop spans 19 amino acids. J was trimmed by 3 bases and V by 2 bases; bases with no gene match: 12. The CDR3 protein is CASSYDPLQGGSGANVLTF. The CDR3 nucleotides read TGTGCCAGCAGTTACGATCCTTTACAGGGGGGAAGTGGGGCCAACGTCCTGACTTTC.

CDR3 amino acids: CSATNQGISYEQYF. The CDR3 DNA is TGCAGTGCTACAAACCAGGGGATCTCCTACGAGCAGTACTTC. The genes are TRBV20-1 and TRBJ2-7, with D possibly matching TRBD1 (6 bases). The CDR3 covers 14 residues. V dropped 4 bases and J dropped 0 bases, with 13 bases sitting between them. Germline CDR1 is DFQATT and CDR2 is SNEGSKA (reference sequence).

The table lists this clonotype with a few counts. CDR3 coding DNA: TGTGCCAGCAGCCGGCGGGGTGTATACACTGAAGCTTTCTTT. Its translation is CASSRRGVYTEAFF. This rearrangement joins TRBV6-2 or TRBV6-3 to TRBJ1-1; no clear D. Germline V gene data show CDR1 as MNHEY and CDR2 as SVGEGT. V gave up 6 bases and J gave up 3 bases, with 14 bases separating them. The CDR3 totals 14 residues.

This clonotype was recorded a few times. The chain uses TRBV12-3 or TRBV12-4 and TRBJ2-2, with a tentative D call TRBD2 (6 bases). Deletions cut 5 bases from V and 5 bases from J, with 15 bases between. The CDR3 has 15 residues. The CDR3, as DNA: TGTGCCAGCAGTCCGACTAGATCCTTGACCGGGGAGCTGTTTTTT. This translates into CASSPTRSLTGELFF.